The next 9 T cell receptor beta chains were all read from a single sample in a study of shared T cell receptors in the human thymus. Sequencing used immunoSEQ multiplex PCR; TCRdb keeps in-frame clones, though not all of them. The sample shows approximately 400,000 clones, approximately 95% of them seen only once. Sequences were obtained from thymocytes. The source of these receptors is a human donor.

This clone was observed a single time. The J gene is TRBJ2-2, the V gene TRBV14, with D perhaps matching TRBD1 (5 bases). CDR1 and CDR2 (germline): SGHDN, FVKESK. The CDR3 contains 15 residues. The V end lost 4 bases, the J end lost 4 bases, and 13 bases lay between the germline ends. The CDR3 sequence is CASSLKGWGTGELFF. The DNA of the CDR3 is TGTGCCAGCAGCCTAAAGGGGTGGGGCACCGGGGAGCTGTTTTTT. Using reference TRBV14 and TRBJ2-2 for the parts outside the CDR3, the full variable domain is EAGVTQFPSHSVIEKGQTVTLRCDPISGHDNLYWYRRVMGKEIKFLLHFVKESKQDESGMPNNRFLAERTGGTYSTLKVQPAELEDSGVYFCASSLKGWGTGELFFGEGSRLTVL.

V and J are TRBV14 and TRBJ2-7, with 9 bases identical to TRBD2. Germline V gives CDR1 SGHDN, CDR2 FVKESK. V shed 4 bases and J 0 bases; nucleotides not matched to a gene: 10. The CDR3 runs to 17 residues. The DNA for the CDR3 is TGTGCCAGCAGCCGTTGGACCGCGGGGGGGAGCTCCTACGAGCAGTACTTC. Residues: CASSRWTAGGSSYEQYF.

This rearrangement joins TRBV5-1 to TRBJ1-1; the match to TRBD1 covers 10 bases. J was trimmed by 0 bases and V by 5 bases; bases with no gene match: 10. CDR1 and CDR2 from the germline V gene are SGHRS and YFSETQ. The CDR3 runs to 17 residues. CDR3: CASRLTGGPKMNTEAFF. The CDR3 DNA follows: TGCGCCAGCAGACTGACAGGGGGCCCGAAGATGAACACTGAAGCTTTCTTT.

The V call is TRBV9, the J call TRBJ2-5, with D uncertain. The CDR3 length is 16 residues. CDR1 and CDR2 from the germline V gene are SGDLS and YYNGEE. Trimming stripped 0 bases from V and 1 base from J, with 13 bases between. The CDR3 sequence: CASSVEVPGFQETQYF. DNA for the CDR3: TGTGCCAGCAGCGTAGAGGTTCCTGGGTTCCAAGAGACCCAGTACTTC.

The chain combines TRBV18 with TRBJ2-3; D is perhaps TRBD2 (6 bases). V lost 3 bases to trimming and J lost 1 base, with 11 bases between them. The CDR3 spans 15 residues. The V gene's germline CDR1 is KGHSH and CDR2 LQKENI. As DNA, the CDR3 is TGTGCCAGCTCACCTCCTAGCGAGTGCACAGATACGCAGTATTTT. Translation gives CASSPPSECTDTQYF.

The chain carries TRBV14 and TRBJ2-7; TRBD1 aligns across 7 bases. This CDR3 comprises 18 residues. Germline V gene lookup returns CDR1 SGHDN and CDR2 FVKESK. V lost 1 base and J lost 0; bases outside the gene matches: 12. In DNA form, the CDR3 reads TGTGCCAGCAGCCAAGCTTTTATGGACAGGAGAGCCTCCTACGAGCAGTACTTC. It codes for CASSQAFMDRRASYEQYF.

This chain joins TRBV6-5 and TRBJ1-1, with D tentatively TRBD1 (5 bases). With 8 bases removed from V and 4 bases from J, the gap between germline ends came to 14 bases. Germline V CDR1 and CDR2: MNHEY, SVGAGI. The CDR3 is 13 residues long. The CDR3, as DNA: TGTGCCAGCCGAGAGCGGGGGGGCACTGAAGCTTTCTTT. Translating it yields CASRERGGTEAFF.

V gene TRBV30 combines with J gene TRBJ2-7; a weak D match, TRBD2 (10 bases). CDR1 is GTSNPN, CDR2 SVGIG, per germline (reference sequence). V dropped 2 bases and J dropped 1 base, with 39 bases sitting between them. The CDR3 has 23 residues. The CDR3 DNA reads as TGTGCCTGGAGTCCATCCCGGACAGGGGTACTAGCGGGAAGCCCGGTGCGGTCCTACGAGCAGTACTTC. It specifies CAWSPSRTGVLAGSPVRSYEQYF.

The chain recombines TRBV14 with TRBJ2-5; perhaps TRBD1 as D (5 bases). The germline V gene has CDR1 SGHDN and CDR2 FVKESK. This CDR3 region has 16 residues. Trimming pared 4 bases from V and 0 bases from J, leaving 15 bases between. The CDR3 region is CASSPSTESYQETQYF. The CDR3 coding sequence is TGTGCCAGCAGCCCATCGACAGAAAGTTACCAAGAGACCCAGTACTTC. Using reference TRBV14 and TRBJ2-5 for the parts outside the CDR3, the full variable domain is EAGVTQFPSHSVIEKGQTVTLRCDPISGHDNLYWYRRVMGKEIKFLLHFVKESKQDESGMPNNRFLAERTGGTYSTLKVQPAELEDSGVYFCASSPSTESYQETQYFGPGTRLLVL.